This TCR beta chain was profiled in a study of T cell clonality in common variable immunodeficiency. Study-wide findings and caveats: Shared TCRbeta clones were fewer between CVID subjects than controls.

This clone was counted at least ten times. What it binds is not known. The sequence runs out 3 residues before the end of the CDR3; the remainder is reconstructed from the germline J gene. The method was immunoSEQ multiplex PCR; TCRdb's version includes in-frame clones alone and lacks a portion of them. Listed here are under 45,000 clones without any singletons, the top ten holding over 1.3%. The germline CDR1 and CDR2 sequences are SGHRS and YFSETQ. This CDR3 region has 19 residues. V shed 2 bases and J 2 bases; nucleotides not matched to a gene: 13. The chain combines TRBV5-1 with TRBJ2-3, with 11 bases aligning to TRBD2. The sequence was collected from a person between 18 and 75 years old in good health. Sequencing was performed on peripheral blood mononuclear cells. The part of the CDR3 DNA that was read is TGCGCCAGCAGCTTAGGGACTAGCGGTATGAATGCGTACACAGATACG. The encoded protein is CASSLGTSGMNAYTDT. The whole CDR3 reads CASSLGTSGMNAYTDTQYF. Combining the CDR3 with reference TRBV5-1 and TRBJ2-3 gives the whole variable domain KAGVTQTPRYLIKTRGQQVTLSCSPISGHRSVSWYQQTPGQGLQFLFEYFSETQRNKGNFPGRFSGRQFSNSRSEMNVSTLELGDSALYLCASSLGTSGMNAYTDTQYFGPGTRLTVL.